Listed below are T cell receptor beta chains from one sample, sequenced in a study of cytomegalovirus exposure and HLA in healthy donors. The data were produced by immunoSEQ multiplex PCR, yet TCRdb's version contains in-frame clones alone and is incomplete. The table gives around 53,000 clones; the top ten clones make up 6.1% of it. The material sequenced was PBMCs. The receptor source for this set is a male donor in good health and CMV-seropositive. Both conserved end residues are part of each CDR3. The D gene is left open where the match is weak.

>TRBV4-1|TRBD1
CASSQEVTGVTFAYEQYF
>TRBV7-9|.
CASSSVAGPTRYNEQFF
>TRBV4-1|.
CASSRTSGNTEAFF
>TRBV6-1|TRBD1
CASRGQGSTEAFF
>TRBV27|TRBD2
CASRVAGRQDTQYF
>TRBV7-2|.
CASSLGQKNIQYF
>TRBV5-8|.
CASSRNRTLYNEQFF
>TRBV29-1|TRBD1
CSVRDRVENYGYTF
>TRBV5-1|TRBD2
CASSLASGGGDTQYF
>TRBV5-1|TRBD1
CASSFGTGYYEQYF
>TRBV7-9|TRBD1
CASSTTGAGANVLTF
>TRBV6-1|TRBD1
CASSLGQAGYTF
>TRBV28|.
CASSFPPRDYEQYF
>TRBV2|TRBD1
CASSEGQGWYEQYF
>TRBV5-1|.
CASSLARSGGTEAFF
>TRBV5-6|.
CASSLAGSYEQYF
>TRBV5-6|TRBD2
CASSRLAGANSYEQYF
>TRBV6-1|.
CASSEGTLEQFF
>TRBV5-4|.
CASSLREEGTQYF
>TRBV19|TRBD2
CATGPSGGTDTQYF
>TRBV14|TRBD2
CASSQFEAGGPKNIQYF
>TRBV7-2|.
CASSLSGSNYGYTF
>TRBV9|.
CASSVRAGANYNEQFF
>TRBV19|TRBD2
CASTPGGGSYEQYF
>TRBV7-6|.
CASSLGQPLEQYF
>TRBV29-1|.
CSVEDKGETYEQYF